Below are 32 T cell receptor beta chains sequenced from a single sample in a study of T cells after yellow fever vaccination (dated by TCRdb to about 2019). In light of the paper, this sample's treatment or condition label describes: live attenuated yellow fever vaccine strain. The protocol used for the library was 5' RACE. The run used an Illumina NovaSeq 6000. In TCRdb, the public reads were trimmed at Q25 with fastp and aligned with MiXCR, with productive beta chains retained. Entries are consolidated by CDR3 protein sequence, retaining the most common genes and DNA. The table for this sample lists about 330,000 distinct CDR3 sequences; about 4% of them were counted only once. Approximately 23% of the sample belongs to the ten largest clones. The sequenced sample was PBMCs, obtained 5 days after the yellow fever booster vaccination. The source of these receptors is a man in his late teens or twenties who received the YFV17D yellow fever vaccine.

This clonotype appeared many times. V gene TRBV19 combines with J gene TRBJ1-4; TRBD1 matches at 10 bases. The V and J ends lost 7 bases and 5 bases, in that order; junction bases with no gene match: 10. Germline V gene data show CDR1 as LNHDA and CDR2 as SQIVND (reference sequence). This CDR3 comprises 16 residues. The CDR3 loop is CASTSEGTGANEKLFF. As DNA, the CDR3 is TGTGCCAGTACCTCAGAGGGGACAGGGGCGAATGAAAAACTGTTTTTT.

This chain uses TRBV7-9 with TRBJ1-5, with D maybe TRBD1 (6 bases). Between the trimmed V and J ends, which lost 4 bases and 6 bases, there was a span of 13 bases. The CDR3 contains 14 residues. In germline, CDR1 is SEHNR, CDR2 FQNEAQ (reference sequence). CDR3 sequence reads: CASSSTGTSQPQHF. The CDR3 nucleotides read TGTGCCAGCAGCTCGACCGGGACAAGTCAGCCCCAGCATTTT.

This clonotype appeared many times. The chain employs TRBV5-1 and TRBJ2-3; 7 nucleotides agree with TRBD1. J lost 4 bases, V lost 0 bases, and 8 bases had no gene match. From germline, CDR1 is SGHRS and CDR2 YFSETQ. The CDR3 covers 16 residues. The CDR3 nucleotides read TGCGCCAGCAGCTTGGAACCAGGGGGTCGCCCAGATACGCAGTATTTT. It encodes CASSLEPGGRPDTQYF.

This clonotype was counted only a few times. CDR3 sequence: CASSQERGYSGTALYEQYF. For the CDR3, the DNA is TGTGCCAGCAGCCAAGAAAGGGGGTATTCCGGGACAGCCCTCTACGAGCAGTACTTC. The V gene is TRBV3-1, the J gene TRBJ2-7, with 7 bases aligning to TRBD1. The CDR3 has 19 amino acids. Germline V gene data show CDR1 as LGHDT and CDR2 as YNNKEL (reference sequence). The J segment lost 3 bases and the V segment lost 0 bases, leaving 17 bases of the junction unmatched.

This clonotype was recorded at least ten times. This rearrangement joins TRBV6-2 or TRBV6-3 to TRBJ1-5; unclear D gene. This CDR3 comprises 14 residues. V shed 7 bases and J shed 7 bases, with 17 bases lying between them. CDR1 is MNHEY, CDR2 SVGEGT, per germline. The CDR3, as DNA: TGTGCCAGCACCTTATTGATAGGTGGACAGCCCCAGCATTTT. Translating it yields CASTLLIGGQPQHF.

This clonotype was detected only once. This sequence joins TRBV6-2 or TRBV6-3 and TRBJ2-2; unclear D gene. Trimming took 8 bases from V and 5 from J, leaving 3 bases between them. The CDR3 contains 10 residues. CDR1 MNHEY and CDR2 SVGEGT come from the germline V gene. DNA for the CDR3: TGTGCCAGCGGGACCGGGGAGCTGTTTTTT. This encodes CASGTGELFF.

Ten or more counts support this clonotype. The chain recombines TRBV6-5 with TRBJ2-7; maybe TRBD1 (6 bases). V lost 6 bases to trimming and J lost 6 bases, with 12 bases between them. The CDR3 contains 12 residues. Germline V CDR1 and CDR2: MNHEY, SVGAGI. CDR3: CASRHTGTEQYV. The CDR3 bases are TGTGCCAGCAGACATACAGGGACCGAGCAGTACGTC.

This clonotype has just a few counts. The chain links TRBV5-1 to TRBJ2-7; TRBD2 aligns across 13 bases. The CDR3 runs 15 residues. V lost 4 bases and J lost 3; bases outside the gene matches: 4. The germline CDR1 and CDR2 sequences are SGHRS and YFSETQ. This CDR3 reads CASSVTSGGYYEQYF. DNA of the CDR3: TGCGCCAGCAGCGTGACTAGCGGGGGGTACTACGAGCAGTACTTC.

This clonotype has more than one count but fewer than ten. This chain connects TRBV4-1 to TRBJ2-1; no clear D gene. Looked up from germline, CDR1 is MGHRA and CDR2 is YSYEKL. V lost 3 bases and J lost 4, with 13 bases in between. There are 15 residues in the CDR3. The CDR3 DNA is TGCGCCAGCAGCCACGTTCCAGTCTTTTACAATGAGCAGTTCTTC. It translates to CASSHVPVFYNEQFF.

This clonotype was observed a handful of times. The chain combines TRBV19 with TRBJ1-1, with a weak D call TRBD1 (5 bases). V shed 7 bases and J shed 2 bases, with 14 bases lying between them. The CDR3 sequence is 14 residues long. Germline-derived CDR1 and CDR2 are LNHDA and SQIVND (reference sequence). As DNA, the CDR3 is TGTGCCAGTACCCCCTGGGACGGAAACACTGAAGCTTTCTTT. Translated: CASTPWDGNTEAFF.

The chain links TRBV10-2 to TRBJ2-7; D gene uncertain. Germline-derived CDR1 and CDR2 are WSHSY and SAAADI. Deletions cut 1 base from V and 4 bases from J, with 5 bases between. The CDR3 is made up of 12 amino acids. The CDR3 region is CASSEWGYEQYF. As DNA, the CDR3 is TGCGCCAGCAGTGAGTGGGGATACGAGCAGTACTTC.

This clonotype has more than one count but fewer than ten. This sequence joins TRBV6-6 and TRBJ1-1; TRBD1 aligns across 9 bases. V was pared by 4 bases and J by 1 base, with 4 bases of the junction left unmatched. Germline lookup yields CDR1 MNHNY and CDR2 SVGAGI (reference sequence). This CDR3 region has 15 residues. The CDR3 protein is CASSSTGGKNTEAFF. In DNA form, the CDR3 reads TGTGCCAGCAGTTCGACAGGGGGGAAGAACACTGAAGCTTTCTTT.

This sequence joins TRBV7-2 and TRBJ2-3, with 8 bases that match TRBD1. The V segment lost 3 bases and the J segment 4 bases; nucleotides outside the gene matches: 3. The CDR3 runs to 14 residues. Germline V gene sequence: CDR1 SGHTA, CDR2 FQGNSA. The CDR3 here is CASSLGQVADTQYF. The CDR3 region has the DNA TGTGCCAGCAGCTTGGGACAGGTTGCAGATACGCAGTATTTT.

The genes are TRBV29-1 and TRBJ2-1; D might be TRBD1 or TRBD2, each matching 5 bases. CDR3 length: 13 residues. V was pared by 7 bases and J by 6 bases, with 16 bases between. CDR1 and CDR2 from the germline V gene are SQVTM and ANQGSEA. CDR3 nucleotide sequence: TGCAGCGCTGATACTAGAGGGGTCAATGAGCAGTTCTTC. Its translation is CSADTRGVNEQFF.

The sample holds many counts of this clonotype. The rearrangement joins TRBV6-5 to TRBJ1-1; the match to TRBD1 covers 7 bases. CDR1 and CDR2 (germline): MNHEY, SVGAGI. CDR3 length: 13 amino acids. Unmatched junction bases numbered 8, after V lost 7 bases and J lost 6 bases. CDR3 in DNA: TGTGCCAGCAATGACAGGGCCGGGGCTGAAGCTTTCTTT. This translates into CASNDRAGAEAFF.

There are a few counts of this clonotype. The rearrangement joins TRBV7-9 to TRBJ1-5; D call uncertain. The germline V gene encodes CDR1 SEHNR and CDR2 FQNEAQ (reference sequence). The CDR3 sequence is 14 residues long. The V and J ends lost 1 base and 5 bases respectively, with 9 bases between them. The CDR3 DNA is TGTGCCAGCAGCTTAGGCGCCATCGATCAGCCCCAGCATTTT. Amino acids: CASSLGAIDQPQHF.

This clonotype was picked up many times. V and J are TRBV5-1 and TRBJ2-1, with a possible D match to TRBD1 (6 bases). This CDR3 is built from 17 residues. Germline CDR1 is SGHRS and CDR2 is YFSETQ. V lost 8 bases to trimming and J lost 5 bases, with 26 bases between them. CDR3 in amino acids: CARTPNRRHRADNEQFF. CDR3 in DNA: TGCGCCAGGACGCCGAACCGCCGGCACAGGGCCGACAATGAGCAGTTCTTC.

The chain is built from TRBV19 and TRBJ2-1, with 8 bases lining up with TRBD1. Germline V gene data show CDR1 as LNHDA and CDR2 as SQIVND (reference sequence). V trimming: 6 bases; J trimming: 7 bases; junction bases outside the gene matches: 5. There are 13 residues in the CDR3. Here the CDR3 reads CASRQGGGNEQFF. In nucleotides, the CDR3 is TGTGCCAGTAGACAGGGGGGTGGGAATGAGCAGTTCTTC. Filled out from reference TRBV19 and TRBJ2-1, the complete variable domain reads DGGITQSPKYLFRKEGQNVTLSCEQNLNHDAMYWYRQDPGQGLRLIYYSQIVNDFQKGDIAEGYSVSREKKESFPLTVTSAQKNPTAFYLCASRQGGGNEQFFGPGTRLTVL.

This clonotype was detected ten times or more. The chain joins TRBV7-2 to TRBJ2-5, with D perhaps being TRBD1 or TRBD2 (7 bases each). This CDR3 has 16 amino acids. V was shortened by 5 bases and J by 1 base, with 17 bases between the two germline ends. Germline CDR1 SGHTA, CDR2 FQGNSA. The CDR3 protein is CASSPSRGGFQETQYF. In DNA form, the CDR3 reads TGTGCCAGCAGCCCCTCCAGGGGGGGATTCCAAGAGACCCAGTACTTC.

Many counts were recorded for this clonotype. The chain uses TRBV5-1 and TRBJ1-3, with D maybe TRBD1 (5 bases). This CDR3 is 16 amino acids long. V was shortened by 0 bases and J by 0 bases, with 10 bases between the two germline ends. Looked up from germline, CDR1 is SGHRS and CDR2 is YFSETQ. This chain's CDR3 is CASSLEGLNSGNTIYF. DNA of the CDR3: TGCGCCAGCAGCTTGGAGGGACTAAACTCTGGAAACACCATATATTTT.

The J gene is TRBJ2-7, the V gene TRBV12-3 or TRBV12-4; 10 bases map to TRBD1. V lost 5 bases to trimming and J lost 7 bases; unmatched junction nucleotides: 11. This CDR3 is built from 15 residues. CDR3 loop: CASSPGDRGIGEQYF. The CDR3 DNA reads TGTGCCAGCAGTCCGGGGGACAGGGGTATTGGAGAGCAGTACTTC.

The V and J genes are TRBV7-2 and TRBJ2-3; D is unresolved. Per the germline V gene, CDR1 is SGHTA and CDR2 is FQGNSA. V shed 0 bases and J shed 7 bases, with 11 bases lying between them. The CDR3 has 14 amino acids. Here the CDR3 DNA reads TGTGCCAGCAGCTTAGCGCTGGTGGGTTATACGCAGTATTTT. It encodes CASSLALVGYTQYF. The entire variable domain, with the rest obtained from reference TRBV7-2 and TRBJ2-3, is as follows: GAGVSQSPSNKVTEKGKDVELRCDPISGHTALYWYRQSLGQGLEFLIYFQGNSAPDKSGLPSDRFSAERTGGSVSTLTIQRTQQEDSAVYLCASSLALVGYTQYFGPGTRLTVL.

This clonotype was recorded a few times. The rearrangement links TRBV7-2 to TRBJ1-6, with TRBD1 matching over 8 bases. This CDR3 spans 15 amino acids. V lost 2 bases, J lost 8 bases, and 5 bases stayed unmatched. Germline V gives CDR1 SGHTA, CDR2 FQGNSA. CDR3 protein: CASSLRQGAHSPLHF. Here the CDR3 DNA reads TGTGCCAGCAGCTTAAGGCAGGGGGCCCATTCACCCCTCCACTTT.

The CDR3, as DNA: TGTGCCAGCAGCTGGGGCGGGACAGGGGTTACCTACGAGCAGTACTTC. This sequence encodes CASSWGGTGVTYEQYF. The V call is TRBV5-4, the J call TRBJ2-7; 10 nucleotides match TRBD1. Germline CDR1 and CDR2: SGHNT and YYREEE (reference sequence). The CDR3 extends over 16 amino acids. V shed 3 bases and J 2 bases; nucleotides not matched to a gene: 8.

This clonotype was seen many times. The gene calls are TRBV20-1 and TRBJ2-3; D is tentatively TRBD1 or TRBD2 (6 bases each). The CDR3 covers 13 residues. Trimming took 6 bases from V and 0 from J, leaving 10 bases between them. Germline assignment: CDR1 DFQATT and CDR2 SNEGSKA (reference sequence). The CDR3 loop is CSARGPSTDTQYF. CDR3 bases: TGCAGTGCCCGGGGGCCAAGCACAGATACGCAGTATTTT.

This clonotype was found a few times. The gene calls are TRBV7-2 and TRBJ2-1, with D perhaps matching TRBD1 (5 bases). CDR1 is SGHTA and CDR2 is FQGNSA in the germline V gene. With 4 bases removed from V and 10 bases from J, the gap between germline ends came to 11 bases. This CDR3 spans 12 amino acids. The CDR3 loop is CASSSGFFEQFF. The CDR3 DNA follows: TGTGCCAGCAGCTCAGGGTTTTTCGAGCAGTTCTTC.

In this sample, this clonotype turned up a few times. The junction does not match germline at one end; this may be a read error. V is TRBV12-3 or TRBV12-4 and J is TRBJ1-3; D perhaps matches TRBD1 (6 bases). The CDR3 contains 13 residues. The CDR3, as DNA: TGTGCCGGCAGGGACAACTGGGGAAACACCATATATTTT. It specifies CAGRDNWGNTIYF.

The rearrangement joins TRBV29-1 to TRBJ2-7, with 8 positions matching TRBD2. The V segment lost 7 bases and the J segment 3 bases; nucleotides outside the gene matches: 8. Germline V lookup: CDR1 SQVTM, CDR2 ANQGSEA. The CDR3 length is 13 residues. Written as DNA, the CDR3 is TGCAGCGCCGGGGGGGGGCGAGTCTACGAGCAGTACTTC. Residues: CSAGGGRVYEQYF.

This clonotype has at least ten counts. This chain connects TRBV7-2 to TRBJ2-1; the D gene is possibly TRBD2 (7 bases). Germline CDR1 SGHTA, CDR2 FQGNSA. CDR3 size: 15 residues. The ends were cut back, 6 bases at V and 5 bases at J, with 17 bases in the middle. Here the CDR3 reads CASRSGGGHNNEQFF. The CDR3 DNA sequence: TGTGCCAGCAGATCGGGCGGGGGACACAACAATGAGCAGTTCTTC.

This clonotype was found many times. The genes are TRBV21-1 and TRBJ2-5; the table names TRBD1, a call not compared with the DNA. TRBV21-1 is a pseudogene segment. The CDR3 loop spans 18 amino acids. The CDR3 DNA sequence: TGTGCCAGCAGCAAAGAGTATAGAGGACAGGGATCCCAAGAGACCCAGTACTTC. Protein product: CASSKEYRGQGSQETQYF.

This clonotype was detected ten times or more. V gene TRBV12-3 or TRBV12-4 combines with J gene TRBJ2-2; D might be TRBD1 (5 bases). Deletions cut 7 bases from V and 6 bases from J, with 9 bases between. This CDR3 spans 12 amino acids. The DNA for the CDR3 is TGTGCCAGCAAAAAAGGGGCCGGGGAGCTGTTTTTT. It yields the protein CASKKGAGELFF.

The sample holds many counts of this clonotype. The CDR3 region has the DNA TGTGCCAGCAGCCCGGACCCTAACTATGGCTACACCTTC. This gives the protein CASSPDPNYGYTF. The chain has TRBV5-4 and TRBJ1-2; D is ambiguous. This CDR3 has 13 residues. The V gene's germline CDR1 is SGHNT and CDR2 YYREEE (reference sequence). V was shortened by 4 bases and J by 0 bases, with 7 bases between the two germline ends. The whole variable domain, filled in from reference TRBV5-4 and TRBJ1-2, reads ETGVTQSPTHLIKTRGQQVTLRCSSQSGHNTVSWYQQALGQGPQFIFQYYREEENGRGNFPPRFSGLQFPNYSSELNVNALELDDSALYLCASSPDPNYGYTFGSGTRLTVV.